A single sample is the source of the 31 T cell receptor beta chains below, sequenced in a study of blood T cell repertoires in COVID-19 (TCRdb year 2020). Receptors were amplified or captured by the immunoSEQ multiplex PCR assay. TCRdb re-hosts the immuneACCESS table, in-frame sequences only. Its copies lack some clones; in the studies checked, an unresolved V gene accounts for under half of them, and the cause for the rest is not known. The sample table holds some 360,000 clones, of which approximately 87% were seen once. The top ten constitute about 2.5% of the sample. The source material was peripheral blood. All receptors derive from a woman aged 55-69 years with COVID-19, enrolled during active disease.

The chain has TRBV10-1 and TRBJ2-4; TRBD1 agrees at 7 bases. J was trimmed by 7 bases and V by 8 bases; bases with no gene match: 14. Germline assignment: CDR1 WNHNN and CDR2 SYGVQD (reference sequence). The CDR3 sequence is 15 residues long. DNA for the CDR3: TGCGCCAGCGCTCTTGGCCTTGGGGGACAGAACATTCAGTACTTC. It specifies CASALGLGGQNIQYF.

J is TRBJ2-1 and V is TRBV7-8, with D unclear. Germline CDR1 and CDR2: SGHVS and FQNEAQ. Trimming removed 1 base at V and 5 bases at J, with 9 bases between. The CDR3 length is 14 residues. In DNA form, the CDR3 reads TGTGCCAGCAGCTTAGTGGCCGGAGACAATGAGCAGTTCTTC. This sequence encodes CASSLVAGDNEQFF. Combining the CDR3 with reference TRBV7-8 and TRBJ2-1 gives the whole variable domain GAGVSQSPRYKVAKRGQDVALRCDPISGHVSLFWYQQALGQGPEFLTYFQNEAQLDKSGLPSDRFFAERPEGSVSTLKIQRTQQEDSAVYLCASSLVAGDNEQFFGPGTRLTVL.

This chain connects TRBV5-1 to TRBJ1-1; 10 nucleotides agree with TRBD1. This CDR3 contains 14 residues. CDR1 is SGHRS and CDR2 is YFSETQ in the germline V gene. Trimming took 7 bases from V and 10 from J; bases not matched to a gene: 13. CDR3 nucleotide sequence: TGCGCCAGCTCCCGTGGGGGGGACAGGGGTTCAGCTTTCTTT. Translated, it gives CASSRGGDRGSAFF.

The V gene is TRBV28, the J gene TRBJ1-5; 9 nucleotides align to TRBD1. The CDR3 is 16 residues long. V lost 6 bases and J lost 10; bases outside the gene matches: 16. Germline V gene lookup returns CDR1 MDHEN and CDR2 SYDVKM. CDR3 loop: CASSLSGQGSISPQHF. CDR3 in DNA: TGTGCCAGCAGCTTGTCGGGACAGGGTTCAATCAGCCCCCAGCATTTT.

The genes are TRBV6-2 or TRBV6-3 and TRBJ2-7; 9 nucleotides match TRBD2. Trimming removed 1 base from V and 4 bases from J; junction bases left unmatched: 11. Germline V CDR1 and CDR2: MNHEY, SVGEGT. The CDR3 contains 17 residues. The CDR3 coding sequence is TGTGCCAGCAGTTACTGGGCTAGCGGGGCCGGGACGTACGAGCAGTACTTC. It specifies CASSYWASGAGTYEQYF.

The rearrangement joins TRBV6-5 to TRBJ1-4; 7 bases align to TRBD1. J lost 2 bases, V lost 5 bases, and 5 bases had no gene match. This CDR3 contains 15 residues. Germline CDR1 and CDR2: MNHEY and SVGAGI. The CDR3 is CASSRDRATNEKLFF. The CDR3 DNA is TGTGCCAGCAGTCGTGACAGGGCGACTAATGAAAAACTGTTTTTT.

The chain has TRBV12-3 or TRBV12-4 and TRBJ1-1, with unresolved D. V gave up 7 bases and J gave up 11 bases, with 5 bases separating them. CDR3 length: 8 amino acids. CDR3 nucleotides: TGTGCCAGCATCATGGCTTTCTTT. It is translated as CASIMAFF.

This chain uses TRBV27 with TRBJ1-1, with a tentative D call TRBD1 (5 bases). Deletions cut 4 bases from V and 3 bases from J, with 9 bases between. Germline V CDR1 and CDR2: MNHEY, SMNVEV (reference sequence). CDR3 size: 13 residues. The CDR3 coding sequence is TGTGCCAGCAGTTCCGGGACTTACACTGAAGCTTTCTTT. This sequence encodes CASSSGTYTEAFF.

This clone was observed a single time. The chain combines TRBV19 with TRBJ2-2; 8 bases fit TRBD1. V gave up 11 bases and J gave up 5 bases; unmatched junction bases: 19. The CDR3 consists of 17 residues. Per the germline V gene, CDR1 is LNHDA and CDR2 is SQIVND (reference sequence). CDR3 residues: CARPKSRDRFGTGELFF. CDR3 DNA: TGTGCCCGACCAAAGTCCCGGGACAGGTTTGGGACCGGGGAGCTGTTTTTT.

CDR3 sequence (DNA): TGTGCCAGCAGCCCCCCCCTGGGGGCCATCCAAGAGACCCAGTACTTC. Residues: CASSPPLGAIQETQYF. The chain has TRBV3-1 (or the pseudogene TRBV3-2) and TRBJ2-5; a possible D gene is TRBD1 (6 bases). Germline V CDR1 and CDR2: LGHDT, YNNKEL (reference sequence). V was shortened by 4 bases and J by 1 base, with 16 bases between the two germline ends. The CDR3 totals 16 residues.

The rearrangement links TRBV6-5 to TRBJ1-4; 7 positions match TRBD1. The CDR3 contains 15 residues. V shed 6 bases and J 3 bases; nucleotides not matched to a gene: 7. Per germline, CDR1 MNHEY and CDR2 SVGAGI. CDR3 nucleotide sequence: TGTGCCAGCAGGGATTGGACAGGTCCTAATGAAAAACTGTTTTTT. The encoded protein is CASRDWTGPNEKLFF.

The CDR3 here is CATHPKGQGIYGYTF. The DNA for the CDR3 is TGTGCCACCCACCCGAAAGGACAGGGGATCTATGGCTACACCTTC. The V gene is TRBV2, the J gene TRBJ1-2, with 9 bases that match TRBD1. V gave up 10 bases and J gave up 4 bases; unmatched junction bases: 13. The CDR3 covers 15 residues. Germline values: CDR1 SNHLY, CDR2 FYNNEI.

V gene TRBV7-2 combines with J gene TRBJ2-7, with D possibly matching TRBD2 (6 bases). The CDR3 spans 14 residues. The ends were cut back, 4 bases at V and 11 bases at J, with 21 bases in the middle. Germline V lookup: CDR1 SGHTA, CDR2 FQGNSA. The CDR3 region is CASSYQLGGTHEYF. The CDR3 nucleotides are TGTGCCAGCAGCTATCAGTTGGGCGGGACCCATGAGTACTTC.

V is TRBV5-1 and J is TRBJ2-7, with 15 positions matching TRBD2. The germline gives CDR1 SGHRS, CDR2 YFSETQ. The CDR3 spans 14 residues. V lost 4 bases and J lost 9; bases outside the gene matches: 5. Here the CDR3 reads CASSHGLAGGRQYF. The CDR3 DNA follows: TGCGCCAGCAGCCACGGACTAGCGGGAGGGCGGCAGTACTTC.

In its sample, this clone was seen a few times. The CDR3 region has the DNA TGTGCCACCAGTGCCCTGGACAGGGGAGGGGAGCTGTTTTTT. Amino acids: CATSALDRGGELFF. The chain joins TRBV24-1 to TRBJ2-2, with 9 positions matching TRBD1. The V gene end was trimmed by 5 bases and the J gene end by 8 bases; junction bases not matched to a gene: 5. This CDR3 contains 14 residues. Germline CDR1 and CDR2: KGHDR and SFDVKD.

The V gene is TRBV29-1, the J gene TRBJ2-3; 10 nucleotides line up with TRBD2. The CDR3 is 14 amino acids. J lost 5 bases, V lost 3 bases, and 5 bases had no gene match. Looked up from germline, CDR1 is SQVTM and CDR2 is ANQGSEA. This CDR3 is CSVESSGGRDTQYF. The CDR3 DNA is TGCAGCGTTGAGTCTAGCGGGGGTCGAGATACGCAGTATTTT.

This chain joins TRBV6-5 and TRBJ2-7, with TRBD2 as a possible D gene (5 bases). The germline gives CDR1 MNHEY, CDR2 SVGAGI. V was cut by 0 bases and J by 4 bases, with 13 bases left in between. CDR3 length equals 15 residues. This CDR3 is CASSYSPGNGYEQYF. The CDR3 bases are TGTGCCAGCAGTTACTCGCCGGGGAACGGTTACGAGCAGTACTTC.

The chain's CDR3 is CASSYFPTYEQYF. Here the CDR3 DNA reads TGTGCCAGCAGCTACTTCCCGACCTACGAGCAGTACTTC. V usage is TRBV11-2 and J usage is TRBJ2-7; unclear D gene. Trimming removed 4 bases from V and 2 bases from J, with 9 bases in between. CDR3 length equals 13 residues. Germline V gives CDR1 SGHAT, CDR2 FQNNGV.

The chain has TRBV7-2 and TRBJ2-6; TRBD1 matches 9 bases. Germline CDR1 and CDR2: SGHTA and FQGNSA. With V trimmed by 4 bases and J by 2 bases, 6 bases remained unmatched. The CDR3 covers 17 residues. The CDR3 protein is CASSSVGQGTGANVLTF. The DNA of the CDR3 is TGTGCCAGCAGCTCCGTGGGACAGGGCACTGGGGCCAACGTCCTGACTTTC. The full variable domain, in which reference TRBV7-2 and TRBJ2-6 provide the parts outside the CDR3, is GAGVSQSPSNKVTEKGKDVELRCDPISGHTALYWYRQSLGQGLEFLIYFQGNSAPDKSGLPSDRFSAERTGGSVSTLTIQRTQQEDSAVYLCASSSVGQGTGANVLTFGAGSRLTVL.

The CDR3 sequence: CASSTEFAEAFF. DNA for the CDR3: TGTGCCAGTAGTACGGAGTTCGCTGAAGCTTTCTTT. The chain carries TRBV19 and TRBJ1-1; unclear D gene. CDR3 length: 12 amino acids. Trimming removed 4 bases at V and 6 bases at J, with 9 bases between. From germline, CDR1 is LNHDA and CDR2 SQIVND (reference sequence).

The rearrangement links TRBV5-1 to TRBJ1-1; tentative D call: TRBD1 (6 bases). Trimming stripped 4 bases from V and 4 bases from J, with 20 bases between. CDR3 length: 16 amino acids. Germline CDR1 is SGHRS and CDR2 is YFSETQ. DNA for the CDR3: TGCGCCAGCAGCCGGGGGGCGCCGGCCGCGGGCACTGAAGCTTTCTTT. Protein product: CASSRGAPAAGTEAFF.

This clone was recorded only once. This rearrangement joins TRBV4-1 to TRBJ1-3; TRBD1 might be the D (5 bases). From germline, CDR1 is MGHRA and CDR2 YSYEKL. There are 18 residues in the CDR3. V shed 0 bases and J shed 0 bases, with 15 bases lying between them. The CDR3 DNA follows: TGCGCCAGCAGCCAAGATGGGGAACTCAGGGCCTCTGGAAACACCATATATTTT. Its protein is CASSQDGELRASGNTIYF.

The V and J genes are TRBV29-1 and TRBJ2-3; TRBD1 aligns across 7 bases. Germline CDR1 is SQVTM and CDR2 is ANQGSEA. The J segment lost 2 bases and the V segment lost 6 bases, leaving 2 bases of the junction unmatched. This CDR3 is 12 amino acids long. This CDR3 reads CSVGQITDTQYF. CDR3 sequence (DNA): TGCAGCGTGGGACAGATCACAGATACGCAGTATTTT.

This chain joins TRBV18 and TRBJ1-1, with 10 bases matching TRBD1. Germline V gene data show CDR1 as KGHSH and CDR2 as LQKENI. CDR3 size: 16 residues. With 3 bases clipped from V and 5 bases from J, the junction kept 9 bases outside the gene matches. CDR3 in DNA: TGTGCCAGCTCACCCCAAGGGACAGGGGTTGATACTGAAGCTTTCTTT. This translates into CASSPQGTGVDTEAFF.

This clone has a single count. The chain carries TRBV11-2 and TRBJ1-6, with TRBD1 matching over 7 bases. From germline, CDR1 is SGHAT and CDR2 FQNNGV. This CDR3 region has 18 residues. J was trimmed by 1 base and V by 4 bases; bases with no gene match: 10. The CDR3 coding sequence is TGTGCCAGCAGCTCCCTCAGGGGGAATCTGTCCTATAATTCACCCCTCCACTTT. Translation gives CASSSLRGNLSYNSPLHF. The variable domain in full, with the rest retrieved from reference TRBV11-2 and TRBJ1-6, is EAGVAQSPRYKIIEKRQSVAFWCNPISGHATLYWYQQILGQGPKLLIQFQNNGVVDDSQLPKDRFSAERLKGVDSTLKIQPAKLEDSAVYLCASSSLRGNLSYNSPLHFGNGTRLTVT.

This sequence joins TRBV9 and TRBJ2-2; 8 positions match TRBD2. In germline, CDR1 is SGDLS, CDR2 YYNGEE. Trimming took 7 bases from V and 3 from J; bases not matched to a gene: 5. The CDR3 covers 14 residues. The CDR3 protein is CASRGGWDTGELFF. In DNA form, the CDR3 reads TGTGCCAGCCGGGGGGGTTGGGACACCGGGGAGCTGTTTTTT. Combining the CDR3 with reference TRBV9 and TRBJ2-2 gives the whole variable domain DSGVTQTPKHLITATGQRVTLRCSPRSGDLSVYWYQQSLDQGLQFLIQYYNGEERAKGNILERFSAQQFPDLHSELNLSSLELGDSALYFCASRGGWDTGELFFGEGSRLTVL.

The chain combines TRBV30 with TRBJ1-1, with 9 bases fitting TRBD1. The CDR3 spans 10 residues. CDR1 is GTSNPN, CDR2 SVGIG, per germline (reference sequence). The ends lost 5 bases at V and 10 bases at J; junction bases unmatched: 2. The CDR3, as DNA: TGTGCCTGGGGGGACAGGGCAGCTTTCTTT. Translation gives CAWGDRAAFF.

The chain is built from TRBV6-6 and TRBJ1-2; D is ambiguous. Germline CDR1 and CDR2: MNHNY and SVGAGI (reference sequence). This CDR3 contains 11 residues. V was trimmed by 2 bases and J by 6 bases, leaving 4 bases between them. The DNA of the CDR3 is TGTGCCAGCAGTTACGAGCATGGCTACACCTTC. Translation: CASSYEHGYTF.

The CDR3 reads CASSLLGQEETQYF. The DNA for the CDR3 is TGTGCCAGCAGCTTACTGGGACAGGAAGAGACCCAGTACTTC. The rearrangement uses TRBV7-3 and TRBJ2-5; 8 positions match TRBD1. Germline CDR1 is SGHTA and CDR2 is FQGTGA. V was pared by 2 bases and J by 3 bases, with 2 bases of the junction left unmatched. The CDR3 totals 14 residues.

In this sample, this clone turned up once. The rearrangement links TRBV3-1 (or the pseudogene TRBV3-2) to TRBJ2-4, with D possibly being TRBD1 (6 bases). V lost 3 bases to trimming and J lost 6 bases, with 12 bases between them. This CDR3 is 14 amino acids long. Germline V gene lookup returns CDR1 LGHDT and CDR2 YNNKEL (reference sequence). Here the CDR3 reads CASSQTGQGNIQYF. DNA of the CDR3: TGTGCCAGCAGCCAGACAGGTCAAGGAAACATTCAGTACTTC.

This rearrangement joins TRBV7-3 to TRBJ2-3; D is undetermined. Trimming shortened V by 5 bases and J by 5 bases, and 11 bases separated the two germline ends. The CDR3 is 13 residues long. The germline gives CDR1 SGHTA, CDR2 FQGTGA. CDR3 protein: CASSLSPGDTQYF. The CDR3 coding sequence is TGTGCCAGCAGCCTCTCTCCGGGAGATACGCAGTATTTT.